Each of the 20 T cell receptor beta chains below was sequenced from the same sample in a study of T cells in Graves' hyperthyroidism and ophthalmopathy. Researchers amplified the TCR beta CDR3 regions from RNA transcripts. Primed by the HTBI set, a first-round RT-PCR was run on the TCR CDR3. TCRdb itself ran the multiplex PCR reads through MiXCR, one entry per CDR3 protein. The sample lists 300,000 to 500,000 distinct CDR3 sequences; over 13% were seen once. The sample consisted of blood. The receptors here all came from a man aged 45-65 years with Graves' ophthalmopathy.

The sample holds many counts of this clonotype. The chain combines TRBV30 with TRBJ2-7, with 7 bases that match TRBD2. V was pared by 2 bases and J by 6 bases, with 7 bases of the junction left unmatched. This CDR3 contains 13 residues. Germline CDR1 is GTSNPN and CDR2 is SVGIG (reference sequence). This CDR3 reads CAWSPGGRSEQYF. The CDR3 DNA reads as TGTGCCTGGAGTCCCGGGGGGAGATCCGAGCAGTACTTC.

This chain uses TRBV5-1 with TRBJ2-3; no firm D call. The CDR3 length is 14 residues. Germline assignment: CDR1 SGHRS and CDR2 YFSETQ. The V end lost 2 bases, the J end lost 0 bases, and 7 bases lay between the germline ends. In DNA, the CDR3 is TGCGCCAGCAGCTTTTTAGCCAGCACAGATACGCAGTATTTT. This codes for CASSFLASTDTQYF.

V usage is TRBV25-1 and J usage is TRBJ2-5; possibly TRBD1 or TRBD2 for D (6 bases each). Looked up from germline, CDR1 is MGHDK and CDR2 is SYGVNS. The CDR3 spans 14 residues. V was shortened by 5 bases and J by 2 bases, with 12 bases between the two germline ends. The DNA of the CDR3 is TGTGCCAGCAGTCCACTAGGGGGGCAAGAGACCCAGTACTTC. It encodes CASSPLGGQETQYF.

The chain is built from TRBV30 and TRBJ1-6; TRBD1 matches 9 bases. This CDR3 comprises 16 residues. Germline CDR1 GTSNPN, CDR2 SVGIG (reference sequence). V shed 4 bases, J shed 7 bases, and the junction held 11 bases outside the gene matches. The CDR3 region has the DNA TGTGCCTGGAACCAAGACGGACAGGGGAAGAATTCACCCCTCCACTTT. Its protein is CAWNQDGQGKNSPLHF.

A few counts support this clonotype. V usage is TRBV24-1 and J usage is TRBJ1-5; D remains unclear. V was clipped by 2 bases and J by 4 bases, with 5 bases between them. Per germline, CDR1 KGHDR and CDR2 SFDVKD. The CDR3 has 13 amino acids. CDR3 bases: TGTGCCACCAGTGATTATGGAAATCAGCCCCAGCATTTT. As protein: CATSDYGNQPQHF.

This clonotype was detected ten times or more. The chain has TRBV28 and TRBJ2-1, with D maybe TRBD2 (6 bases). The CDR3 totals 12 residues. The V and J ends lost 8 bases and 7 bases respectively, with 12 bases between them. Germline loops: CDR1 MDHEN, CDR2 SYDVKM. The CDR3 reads CASSGVGNEQFF. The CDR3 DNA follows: TGTGCCAGCTCGGGAGTGGGAAATGAGCAGTTCTTC.

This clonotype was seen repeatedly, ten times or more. In DNA, the CDR3 is TGCAGCGTTTCCGAGGGTACGGCCGGGGAGCTGTTTTTT. This encodes CSVSEGTAGELFF. V usage is TRBV29-1 and J usage is TRBJ2-2, with D maybe TRBD2 (5 bases). The CDR3 runs to 13 residues. V was pared by 5 bases and J by 6 bases, with 13 bases between. The germline CDR1 and CDR2 sequences are SQVTM and ANQGSEA.

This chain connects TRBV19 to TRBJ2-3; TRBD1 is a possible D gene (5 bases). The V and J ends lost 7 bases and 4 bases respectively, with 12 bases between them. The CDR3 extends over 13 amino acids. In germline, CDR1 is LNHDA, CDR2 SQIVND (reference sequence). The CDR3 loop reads CASTILGADTQYF. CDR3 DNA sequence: TGTGCCAGTACGATTCTAGGGGCAGATACGCAGTATTTT.

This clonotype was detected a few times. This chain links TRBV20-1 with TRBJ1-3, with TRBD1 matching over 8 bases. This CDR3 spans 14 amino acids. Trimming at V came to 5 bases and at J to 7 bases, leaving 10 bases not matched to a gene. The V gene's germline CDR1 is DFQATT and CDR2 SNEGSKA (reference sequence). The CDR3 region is CSAGQGIDGNTIYF. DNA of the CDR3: TGCAGTGCTGGACAGGGTATAGATGGGAACACCATATATTTT.

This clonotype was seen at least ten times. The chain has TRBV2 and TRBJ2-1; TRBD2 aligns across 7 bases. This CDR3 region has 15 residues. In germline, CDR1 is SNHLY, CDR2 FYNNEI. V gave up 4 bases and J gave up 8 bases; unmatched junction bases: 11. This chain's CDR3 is CASSGGLDLAHEQFF. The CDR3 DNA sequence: TGTGCCAGCAGTGGAGGACTAGACCTCGCTCATGAGCAGTTCTTC. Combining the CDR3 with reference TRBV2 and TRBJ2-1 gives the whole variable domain EPEVTQTPSHQVTQMGQEVILRCVPISNHLYFYWYRQILGQKVEFLVSFYNNEISEKSEIFDDQFSVERPDGSNFTLKIRSTKLEDSAMYFCASSGGLDLAHEQFFGPGTRLTVL.

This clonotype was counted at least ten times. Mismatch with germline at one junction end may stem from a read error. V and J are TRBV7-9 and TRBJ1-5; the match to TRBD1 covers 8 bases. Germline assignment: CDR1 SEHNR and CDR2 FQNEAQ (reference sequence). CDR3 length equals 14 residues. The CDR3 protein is CASSFGTGNQPQHF. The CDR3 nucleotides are TGCGCCAGCAGCTTCGGGACAGGAAATCAGCCCCAGCATTTT.

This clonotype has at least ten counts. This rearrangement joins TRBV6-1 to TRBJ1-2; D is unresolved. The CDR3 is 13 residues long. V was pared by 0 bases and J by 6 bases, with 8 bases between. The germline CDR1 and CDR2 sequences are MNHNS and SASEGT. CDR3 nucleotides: TGTGCCAGCAGTGAAGCACAAAGACATGGCTACACCTTC. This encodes CASSEAQRHGYTF.

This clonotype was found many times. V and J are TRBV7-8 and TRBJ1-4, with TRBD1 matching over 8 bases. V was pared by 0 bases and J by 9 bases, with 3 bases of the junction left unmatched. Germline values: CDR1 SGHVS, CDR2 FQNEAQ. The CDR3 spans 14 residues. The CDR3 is CASSLARGHKKLFF. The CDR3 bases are TGTGCCAGCAGCTTAGCCAGGGGGCATAAAAAACTGTTTTTT.

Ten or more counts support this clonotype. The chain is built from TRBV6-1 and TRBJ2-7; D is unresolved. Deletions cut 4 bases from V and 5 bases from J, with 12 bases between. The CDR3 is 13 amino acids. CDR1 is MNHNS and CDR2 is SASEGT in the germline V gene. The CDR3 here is CASSVLGMDEQYF. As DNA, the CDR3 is TGTGCCAGCAGTGTTCTGGGCATGGACGAGCAGTACTTC.

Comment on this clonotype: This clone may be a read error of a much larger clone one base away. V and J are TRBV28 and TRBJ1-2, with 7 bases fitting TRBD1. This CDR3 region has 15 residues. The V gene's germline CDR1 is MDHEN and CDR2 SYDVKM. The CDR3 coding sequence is TGTGCCTGCAGAAGGTCGGCAGGGGGTGTCTATGGCTACACCTTC. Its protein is CACRRSAGGVYGYTF.

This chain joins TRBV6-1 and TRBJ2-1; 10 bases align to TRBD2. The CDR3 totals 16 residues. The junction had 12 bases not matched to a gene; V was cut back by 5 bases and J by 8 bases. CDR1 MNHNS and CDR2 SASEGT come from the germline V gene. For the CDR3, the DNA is TGTGCCAGCAGTTTTATAAGCGGGAGGGTTAACCATGAGCAGTTCTTC. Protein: CASSFISGRVNHEQFF.

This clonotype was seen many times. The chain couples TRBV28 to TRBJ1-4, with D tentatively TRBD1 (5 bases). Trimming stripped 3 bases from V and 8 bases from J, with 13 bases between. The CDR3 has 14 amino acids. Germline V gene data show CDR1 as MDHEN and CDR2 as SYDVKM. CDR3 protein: CASSLGQEREKLFF. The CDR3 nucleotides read TGTGCCAGCAGTTTGGGGCAGGAGAGAGAAAAACTGTTTTTT.

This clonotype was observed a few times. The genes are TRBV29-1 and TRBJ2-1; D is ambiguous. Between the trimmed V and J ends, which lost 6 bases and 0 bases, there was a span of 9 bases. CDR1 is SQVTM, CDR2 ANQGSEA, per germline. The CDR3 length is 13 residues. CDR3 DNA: TGCAGCGTAGCCCATAGCTCCTACAATGAGCAGTTCTTC. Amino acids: CSVAHSSYNEQFF.

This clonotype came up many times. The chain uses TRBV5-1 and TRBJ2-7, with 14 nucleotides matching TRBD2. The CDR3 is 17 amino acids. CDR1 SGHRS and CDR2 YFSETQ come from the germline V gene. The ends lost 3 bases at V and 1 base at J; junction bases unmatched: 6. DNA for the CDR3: TGCGCCAGCAGCTATCCCAGACTAGCGGGAGGGTCCTACGAGCAGTACTTC. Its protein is CASSYPRLAGGSYEQYF.

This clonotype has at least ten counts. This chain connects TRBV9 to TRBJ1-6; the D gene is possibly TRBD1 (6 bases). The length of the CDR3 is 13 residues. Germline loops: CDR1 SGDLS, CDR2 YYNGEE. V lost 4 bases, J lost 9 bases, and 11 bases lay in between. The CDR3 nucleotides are TGTGCCAGCAGCATGGACAGTGGTTCACCCCTCCACTTT. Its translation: CASSMDSGSPLHF.